This T cell receptor beta chain was observed in a study of a mutant IDH1 vaccine in newly diagnosed glioma. Measured with immunoSEQ multiplex PCR; TCRdb has only the in-frame clones, and not every one. The sample comprises around 67,000 clones, around 80% of which are singletons, and around 4.5% rests with the top ten. Indicated time point: baseline, week 1 (first vaccination visit). Noted treatment: pre-vaccination baseline after standard-of-care therapy. This CDR3 comprises 13 residues. V lost 3 bases to trimming and J lost 4 bases, with 9 bases between them. From germline, CDR1 is SGHTA and CDR2 FQGNSA.

This chain links TRBV7-2 with TRBJ1-1; D not certain. The sequence was obtained from a woman younger than 35 with glioma. Some clones in this sample may be carry-over from other donors' samples. Sample: peripheral blood mononuclear cells (PBMCs), taken from a glioma patient treated with radiotherapy, temozolomide or both. CDR3 coding DNA: TGTGCCAGCAGCTTTTCGTATCTCACTGAAGCTTTCTTT. Its protein is CASSFSYLTEAFF. The variable domain in full, with the rest retrieved from reference TRBV7-2 and TRBJ1-1, is GAGVSQSPSNKVTEKGKDVELRCDPISGHTALYWYRQSLGQGLEFLIYFQGNSAPDKSGLPSDRFSAERTGGSVSTLTIQRTQQEDSAVYLCASSFSYLTEAFFGQGTRLTVV.